What follows describes a single TCR beta chain. The antigen is undetermined. This entry belongs to a study of vaccination effects on CD4 cells after COVID-19. Libraries were prepared by immunoSEQ multiplex PCR; TCRdb keeps only in-frame clonotypes and omits some of them. The sample lists about 24,000 clones, approximately 70% occurring once. Antigen-specific CD4+ T cells were expanded with viral peptide pools in the ViraFEST assay before sequencing. Having been cultured for around ten days, the cells underwent CD4+ T cell isolation. Each vaccine recipient was nucleocapsid antibody negative and had no prior SARS-CoV-2 infection. This CDR3 contains 12 residues. V shed 1 base and J shed 5 bases, with 5 bases lying between them. Germline loops: CDR1 LGHDT, CDR2 YNNKEL (reference sequence).

The sequencing here drew on CD4+ T cells from PBMCs cultured with HCoV-OC43 spike peptides, taken before COVID-19 vaccination. Subset of the sample: HCoV-OC43 spike overlapping peptide pool stimulation. This TCR was sampled from a human donor who received a COVID-19 vaccine. This chain joins TRBV3-1 (or the pseudogene TRBV3-2) and TRBJ2-5; possible D gene TRBD2, 5 bases. The CDR3 reads CASSQGEETQYF. The CDR3 DNA follows: TGTGCCAGCAGCCAAGGGGAGGAGACCCAGTACTTC.